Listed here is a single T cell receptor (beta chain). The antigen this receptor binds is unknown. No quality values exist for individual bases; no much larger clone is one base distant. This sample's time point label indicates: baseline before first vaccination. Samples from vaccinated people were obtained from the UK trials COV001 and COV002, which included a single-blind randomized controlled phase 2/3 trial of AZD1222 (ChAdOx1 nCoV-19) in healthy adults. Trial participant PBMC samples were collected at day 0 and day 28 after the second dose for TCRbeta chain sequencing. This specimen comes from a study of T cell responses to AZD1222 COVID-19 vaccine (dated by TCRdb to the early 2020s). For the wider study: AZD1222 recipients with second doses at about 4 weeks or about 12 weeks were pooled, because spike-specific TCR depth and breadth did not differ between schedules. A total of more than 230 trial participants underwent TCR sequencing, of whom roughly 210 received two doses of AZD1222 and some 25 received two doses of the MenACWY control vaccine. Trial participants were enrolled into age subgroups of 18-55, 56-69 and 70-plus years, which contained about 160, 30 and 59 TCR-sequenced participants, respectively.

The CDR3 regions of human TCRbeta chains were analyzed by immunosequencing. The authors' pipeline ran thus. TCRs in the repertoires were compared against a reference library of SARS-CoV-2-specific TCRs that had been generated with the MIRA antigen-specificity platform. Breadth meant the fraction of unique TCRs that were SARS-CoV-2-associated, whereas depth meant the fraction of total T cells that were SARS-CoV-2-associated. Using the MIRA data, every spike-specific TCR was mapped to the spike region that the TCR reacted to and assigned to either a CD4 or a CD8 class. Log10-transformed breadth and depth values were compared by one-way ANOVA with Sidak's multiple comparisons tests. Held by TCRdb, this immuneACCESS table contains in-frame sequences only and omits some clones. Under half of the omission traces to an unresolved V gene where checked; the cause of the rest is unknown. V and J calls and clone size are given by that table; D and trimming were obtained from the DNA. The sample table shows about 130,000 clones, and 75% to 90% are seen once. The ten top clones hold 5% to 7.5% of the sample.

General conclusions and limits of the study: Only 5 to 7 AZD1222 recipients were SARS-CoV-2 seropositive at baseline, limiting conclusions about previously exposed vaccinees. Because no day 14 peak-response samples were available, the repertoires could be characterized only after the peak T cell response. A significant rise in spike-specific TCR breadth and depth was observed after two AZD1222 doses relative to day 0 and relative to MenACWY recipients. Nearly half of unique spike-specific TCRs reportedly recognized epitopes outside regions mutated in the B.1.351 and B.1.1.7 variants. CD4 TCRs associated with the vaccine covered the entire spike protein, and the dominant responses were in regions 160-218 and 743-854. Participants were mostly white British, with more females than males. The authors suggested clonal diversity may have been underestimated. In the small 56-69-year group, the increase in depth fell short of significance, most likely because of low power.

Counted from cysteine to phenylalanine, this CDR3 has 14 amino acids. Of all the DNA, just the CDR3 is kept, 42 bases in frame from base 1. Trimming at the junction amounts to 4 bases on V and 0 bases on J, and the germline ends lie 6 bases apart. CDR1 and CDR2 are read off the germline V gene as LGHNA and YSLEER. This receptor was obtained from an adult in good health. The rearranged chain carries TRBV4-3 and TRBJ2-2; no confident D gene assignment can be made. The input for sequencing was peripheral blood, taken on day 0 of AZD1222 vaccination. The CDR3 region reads CASSLWPNTGELFF. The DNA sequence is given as TGCGCCAGCAGCCTCTGGCCGAACACCGGGGAGCTGTTTTTT.